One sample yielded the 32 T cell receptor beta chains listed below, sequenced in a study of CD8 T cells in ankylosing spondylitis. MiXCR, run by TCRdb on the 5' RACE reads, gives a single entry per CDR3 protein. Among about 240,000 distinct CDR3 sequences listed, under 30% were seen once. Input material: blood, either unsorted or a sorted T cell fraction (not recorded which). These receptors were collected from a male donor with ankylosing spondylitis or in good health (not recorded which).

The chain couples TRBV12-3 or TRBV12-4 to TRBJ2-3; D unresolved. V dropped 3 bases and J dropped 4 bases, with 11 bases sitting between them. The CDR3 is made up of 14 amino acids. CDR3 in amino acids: CASSFGPPADTQYF. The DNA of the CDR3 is TGTGCCAGCAGTTTTGGTCCTCCCGCAGATACGCAGTATTTT.

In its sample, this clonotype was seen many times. The CDR3 DNA sequence: TGCGCCAGCAGCCAAGTACGAGACACAAACTATGGCTACACCTTC. Translated: CASSQVRDTNYGYTF. The J gene is TRBJ1-2, the V gene TRBV4-1, with no clear D. Germline assignment: CDR1 MGHRA and CDR2 YSYEKL. There are 15 residues in the CDR3. Trimming took 1 base from V and 2 from J, leaving 11 bases between them.

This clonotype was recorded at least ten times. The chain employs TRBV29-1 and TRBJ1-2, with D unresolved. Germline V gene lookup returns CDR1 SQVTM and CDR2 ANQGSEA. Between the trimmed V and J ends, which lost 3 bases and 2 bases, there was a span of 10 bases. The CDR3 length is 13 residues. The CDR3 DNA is TGCAGCGTTGAGATCCCAGAGAACTATGGCTACACCTTC. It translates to CSVEIPENYGYTF.

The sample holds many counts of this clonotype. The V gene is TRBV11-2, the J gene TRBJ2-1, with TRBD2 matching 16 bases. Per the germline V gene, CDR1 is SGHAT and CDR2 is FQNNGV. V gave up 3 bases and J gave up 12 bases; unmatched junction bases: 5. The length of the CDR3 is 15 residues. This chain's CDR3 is CASSFGTSGGGRQFF. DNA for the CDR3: TGTGCCAGCAGCTTCGGGACTAGCGGGGGGGGGAGGCAGTTCTTC. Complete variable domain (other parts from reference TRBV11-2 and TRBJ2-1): EAGVAQSPRYKIIEKRQSVAFWCNPISGHATLYWYQQILGQGPKLLIQFQNNGVVDDSQLPKDRFSAERLKGVDSTLKIQPAKLEDSAVYLCASSFGTSGGGRQFFGPGTRLTVL.

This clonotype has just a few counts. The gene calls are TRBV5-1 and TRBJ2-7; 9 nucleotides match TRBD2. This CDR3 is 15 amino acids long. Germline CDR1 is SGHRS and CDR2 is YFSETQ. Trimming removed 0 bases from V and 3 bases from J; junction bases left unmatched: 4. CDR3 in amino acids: CASSLGGGDLYEQYF. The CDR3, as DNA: TGCGCCAGCAGCTTGGGCGGGGGGGACCTCTACGAGCAGTACTTC.

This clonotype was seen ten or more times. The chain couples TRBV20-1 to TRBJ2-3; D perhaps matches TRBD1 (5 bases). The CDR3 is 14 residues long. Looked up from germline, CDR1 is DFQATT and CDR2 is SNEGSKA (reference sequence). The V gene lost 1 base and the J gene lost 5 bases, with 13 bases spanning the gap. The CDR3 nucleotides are TGCAGTGCTAGAGCCCAAGCCAGGGTAGATACGCAGTATTTT. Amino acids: CSARAQARVDTQYF.

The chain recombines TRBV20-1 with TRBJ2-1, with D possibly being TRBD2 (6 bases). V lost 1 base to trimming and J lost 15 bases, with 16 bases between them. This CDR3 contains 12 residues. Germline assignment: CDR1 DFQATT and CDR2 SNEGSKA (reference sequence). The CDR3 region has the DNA TGCAGTGCTAGAGGCGCCCTCGGGGGAGGGTTCTTC. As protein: CSARGALGGGFF.

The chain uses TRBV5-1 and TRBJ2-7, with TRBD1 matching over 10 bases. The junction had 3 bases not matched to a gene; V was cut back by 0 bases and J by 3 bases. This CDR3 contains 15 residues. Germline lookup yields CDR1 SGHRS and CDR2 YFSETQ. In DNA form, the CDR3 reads TGCGCCAGCAGCTTGGAGAGGGACAGGGGCTACGAGCAGTACTTC. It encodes CASSLERDRGYEQYF.

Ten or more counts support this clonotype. CDR3 region: CAISEEWGRPGDTQYF. The DNA of the CDR3 is TGTGCCATCAGTGAGGAGTGGGGGCGCCCGGGGGATACGCAGTATTTT. The chain uses TRBV10-3 and TRBJ2-3; D perhaps matches TRBD1 (6 bases). The CDR3 spans 16 residues. Germline lookup yields CDR1 ENHRY and CDR2 SYGVKD. V shed 2 bases and J shed 6 bases, with 18 bases lying between them.

The CDR3 reads CASSLGRGATYEQYF. For the CDR3, the DNA is TGTGCCAGCAGTTTAGGGCGGGGGGCCACCTACGAGCAGTACTTC. V and J are TRBV12-3 or TRBV12-4 and TRBJ2-7, with TRBD2 identical over 8 bases. The CDR3 has 15 residues. V lost 1 base and J lost 2; bases outside the gene matches: 4.

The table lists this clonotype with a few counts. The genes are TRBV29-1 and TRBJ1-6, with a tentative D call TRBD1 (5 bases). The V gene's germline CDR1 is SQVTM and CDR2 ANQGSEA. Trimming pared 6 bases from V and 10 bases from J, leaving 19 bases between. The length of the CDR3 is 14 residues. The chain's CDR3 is CSVRAQGENSPLHF. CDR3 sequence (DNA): TGCAGCGTGAGGGCCCAGGGAGAGAACTCACCCCTCCACTTT.

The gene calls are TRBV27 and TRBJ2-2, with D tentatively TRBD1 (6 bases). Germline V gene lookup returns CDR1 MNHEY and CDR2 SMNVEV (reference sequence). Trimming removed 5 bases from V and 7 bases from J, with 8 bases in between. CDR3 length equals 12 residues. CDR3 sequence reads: CASSPRGGELFF. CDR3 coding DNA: TGTGCCAGCAGTCCCAGGGGCGGGGAGCTGTTTTTT.

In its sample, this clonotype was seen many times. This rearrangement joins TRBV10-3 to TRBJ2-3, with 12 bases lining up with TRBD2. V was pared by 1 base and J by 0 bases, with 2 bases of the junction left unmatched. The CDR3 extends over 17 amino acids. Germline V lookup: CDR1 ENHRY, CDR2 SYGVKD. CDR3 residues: CAISEWTSGASTDTQYF. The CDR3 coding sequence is TGTGCCATCAGTGAGTGGACTAGCGGGGCTAGCACAGATACGCAGTATTTT.

CDR3 region: CASSITSSYNEQFF. DNA of the CDR3: TGTGCCAGTAGTATCACGAGCTCCTACAATGAGCAGTTCTTC. The rearrangement uses TRBV19 and TRBJ2-1; D not resolved. The CDR3 covers 14 residues. The V gene lost 3 bases and the J gene lost 0 bases, with 6 bases spanning the gap. Germline V gives CDR1 LNHDA, CDR2 SQIVND (reference sequence).

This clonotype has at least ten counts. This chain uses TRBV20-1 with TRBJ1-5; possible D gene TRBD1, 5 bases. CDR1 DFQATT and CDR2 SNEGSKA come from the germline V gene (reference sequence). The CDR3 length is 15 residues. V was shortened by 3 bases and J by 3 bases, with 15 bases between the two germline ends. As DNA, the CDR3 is TGCAGTGCTAGTCGGGTGGGGGTCAACAATCAGCCCCAGCATTTT. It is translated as CSASRVGVNNQPQHF.

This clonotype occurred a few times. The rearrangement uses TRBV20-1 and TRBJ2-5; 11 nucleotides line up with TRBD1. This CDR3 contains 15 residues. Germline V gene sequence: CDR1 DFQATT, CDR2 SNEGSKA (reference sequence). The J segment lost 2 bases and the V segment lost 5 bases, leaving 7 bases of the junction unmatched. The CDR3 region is CSAEIGTGGQETQYF. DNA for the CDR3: TGCAGTGCTGAGATAGGGACAGGGGGTCAAGAGACCCAGTACTTC.

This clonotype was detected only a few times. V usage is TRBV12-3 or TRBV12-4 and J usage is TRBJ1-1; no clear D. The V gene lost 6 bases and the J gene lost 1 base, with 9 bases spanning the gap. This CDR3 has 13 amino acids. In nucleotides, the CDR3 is TGTGCCAGCAGCCGTCTTACGAACACTGAAGCTTTCTTT. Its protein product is CASSRLTNTEAFF.

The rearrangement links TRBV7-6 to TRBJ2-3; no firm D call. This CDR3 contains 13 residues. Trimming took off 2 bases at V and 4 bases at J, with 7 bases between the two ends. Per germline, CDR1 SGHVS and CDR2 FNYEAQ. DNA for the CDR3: TGTGCCAGCAGCTTATTTGTGTCAGATACGCAGTATTTT. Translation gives CASSLFVSDTQYF.

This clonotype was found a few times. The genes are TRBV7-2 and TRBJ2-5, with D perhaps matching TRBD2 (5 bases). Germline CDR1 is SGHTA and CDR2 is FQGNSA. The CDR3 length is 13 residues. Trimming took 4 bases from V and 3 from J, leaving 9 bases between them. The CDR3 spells CASSWTVKETQYF. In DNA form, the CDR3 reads TGTGCCAGCAGCTGGACTGTCAAAGAGACCCAGTACTTC.

The CDR3 spells CASRTPPPGAGYTF. In nucleotides, the CDR3 is TGTGCCAGCAGAACCCCGCCACCGGGAGCTGGCTACACCTTC. The chain carries TRBV2 and TRBJ1-2; D gene uncertain. V lost 6 bases, J lost 7 bases, and 18 bases lay in between. Germline-derived CDR1 and CDR2 are SNHLY and FYNNEI. The CDR3 totals 14 residues. Complete variable domain (other parts from reference TRBV2 and TRBJ1-2): EPEVTQTPSHQVTQMGQEVILRCVPISNHLYFYWYRQILGQKVEFLVSFYNNEISEKSEIFDDQFSVERPDGSNFTLKIRSTKLEDSAMYFCASRTPPPGAGYTFGSGTRLTVV.

The DNA of the CDR3 is TGTGCCTGGAGTGCCTACTCTGGAAACACCATATATTTT. This encodes CAWSAYSGNTIYF. The chain uses TRBV30 and TRBJ1-3; D remains ambiguous. The CDR3 covers 13 residues. Germline-derived CDR1 and CDR2 are GTSNPN and SVGIG (reference sequence). V lost 1 base and J lost 0, with 4 bases in between. The full variable domain, completed using reference TRBV30 and TRBJ1-3, is SQTIHQWPATLVQPVGSPLSLECTVEGTSNPNLYWYRQAAGRGLQLLFYSVGIGQISSEVPQNLSASRPQDRQFILSSKKLLLSDSGFYLCAWSAYSGNTIYFGEGSWLTVV.

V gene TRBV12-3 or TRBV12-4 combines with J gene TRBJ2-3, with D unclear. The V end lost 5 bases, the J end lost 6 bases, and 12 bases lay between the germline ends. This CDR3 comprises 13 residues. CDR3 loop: CASSPRMGDTQYF. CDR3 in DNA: TGTGCCAGCAGTCCGAGGATGGGGGATACGCAGTATTTT.

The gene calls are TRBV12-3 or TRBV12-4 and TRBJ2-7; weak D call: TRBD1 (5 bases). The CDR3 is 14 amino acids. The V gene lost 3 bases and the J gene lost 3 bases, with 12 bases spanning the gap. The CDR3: CASSLPGLSYEQYF. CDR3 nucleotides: TGTGCCAGCAGTTTGCCAGGGTTAAGCTACGAGCAGTACTTC.

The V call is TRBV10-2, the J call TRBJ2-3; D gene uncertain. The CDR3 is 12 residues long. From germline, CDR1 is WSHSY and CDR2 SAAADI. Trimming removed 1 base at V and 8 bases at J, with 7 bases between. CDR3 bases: TGCGCCAGCAGTGAGTATGGCTCTACGCAGTATTTT. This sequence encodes CASSEYGSTQYF.

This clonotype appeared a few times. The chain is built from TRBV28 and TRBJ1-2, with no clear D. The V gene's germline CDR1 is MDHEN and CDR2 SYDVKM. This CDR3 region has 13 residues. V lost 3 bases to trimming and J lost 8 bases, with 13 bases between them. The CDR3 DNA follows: TGTGCCAGCAGTTTTGGAAGCAATTGGGGCTACACCTTC. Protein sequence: CASSFGSNWGYTF.

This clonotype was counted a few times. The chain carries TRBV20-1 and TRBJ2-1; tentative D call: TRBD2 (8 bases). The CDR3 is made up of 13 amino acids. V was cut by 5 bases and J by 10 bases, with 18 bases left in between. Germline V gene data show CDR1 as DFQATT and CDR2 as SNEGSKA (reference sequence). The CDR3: CSAPRTGGGEQFF. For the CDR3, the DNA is TGCAGTGCTCCCCGGACAGGCGGGGGGGAGCAGTTCTTC.

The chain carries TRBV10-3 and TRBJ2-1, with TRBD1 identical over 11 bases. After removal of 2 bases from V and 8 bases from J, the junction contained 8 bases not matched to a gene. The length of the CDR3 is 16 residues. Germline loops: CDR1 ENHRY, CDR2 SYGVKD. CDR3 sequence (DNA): TGTGCCATCAGTGAGGTCGGGACAGGGGGTGGAGATGAGCAGTTCTTC. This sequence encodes CAISEVGTGGGDEQFF.

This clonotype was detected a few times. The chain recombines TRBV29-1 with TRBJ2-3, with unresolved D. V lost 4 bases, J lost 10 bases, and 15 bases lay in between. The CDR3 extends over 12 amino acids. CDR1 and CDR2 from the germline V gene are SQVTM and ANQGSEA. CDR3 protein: CSVVVPSGAQYF. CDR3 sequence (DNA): TGCAGCGTTGTTGTTCCTAGTGGGGCGCAGTATTTT.

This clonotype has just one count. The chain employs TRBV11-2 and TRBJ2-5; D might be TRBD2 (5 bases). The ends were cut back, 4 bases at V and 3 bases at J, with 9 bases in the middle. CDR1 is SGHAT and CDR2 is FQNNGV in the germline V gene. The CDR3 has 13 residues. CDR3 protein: CASSSGIKETQYF. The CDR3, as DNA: TGTGCCAGCAGCTCGGGAATTAAAGAGACCCAGTACTTC.

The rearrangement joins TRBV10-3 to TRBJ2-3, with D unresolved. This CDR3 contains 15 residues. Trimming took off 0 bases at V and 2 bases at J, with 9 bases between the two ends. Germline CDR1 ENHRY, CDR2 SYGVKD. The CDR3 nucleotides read TGTGCCATCAGTGAGTCGGTCAGCGACACAGATACGCAGTATTTT. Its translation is CAISESVSDTDTQYF.

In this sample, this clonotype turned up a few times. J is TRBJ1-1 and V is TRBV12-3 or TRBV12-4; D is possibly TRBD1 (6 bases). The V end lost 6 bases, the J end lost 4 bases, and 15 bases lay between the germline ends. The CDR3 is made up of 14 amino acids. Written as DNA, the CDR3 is TGTGCCAGCAGGAAAAGGGGGGAGGTCACTGAAGCTTTCTTT. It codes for CASRKRGEVTEAFF.

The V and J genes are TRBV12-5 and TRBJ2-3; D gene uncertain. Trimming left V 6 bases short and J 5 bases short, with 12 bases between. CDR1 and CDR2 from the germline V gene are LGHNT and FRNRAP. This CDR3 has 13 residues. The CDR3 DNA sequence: TGTGCTAGTGGGGACGATTGGGGAGATACGCAGTATTTT. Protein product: CASGDDWGDTQYF. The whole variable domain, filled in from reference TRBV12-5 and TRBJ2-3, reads DARVTQTPRHKVTEMGQEVTMRCQPILGHNTVFWYRQTMMQGLELLAYFRNRAPLDDSGMPKDRFSAEMPDATLATLKIQPSEPRDSAVYFCASGDDWGDTQYFGPGTRLTVL.